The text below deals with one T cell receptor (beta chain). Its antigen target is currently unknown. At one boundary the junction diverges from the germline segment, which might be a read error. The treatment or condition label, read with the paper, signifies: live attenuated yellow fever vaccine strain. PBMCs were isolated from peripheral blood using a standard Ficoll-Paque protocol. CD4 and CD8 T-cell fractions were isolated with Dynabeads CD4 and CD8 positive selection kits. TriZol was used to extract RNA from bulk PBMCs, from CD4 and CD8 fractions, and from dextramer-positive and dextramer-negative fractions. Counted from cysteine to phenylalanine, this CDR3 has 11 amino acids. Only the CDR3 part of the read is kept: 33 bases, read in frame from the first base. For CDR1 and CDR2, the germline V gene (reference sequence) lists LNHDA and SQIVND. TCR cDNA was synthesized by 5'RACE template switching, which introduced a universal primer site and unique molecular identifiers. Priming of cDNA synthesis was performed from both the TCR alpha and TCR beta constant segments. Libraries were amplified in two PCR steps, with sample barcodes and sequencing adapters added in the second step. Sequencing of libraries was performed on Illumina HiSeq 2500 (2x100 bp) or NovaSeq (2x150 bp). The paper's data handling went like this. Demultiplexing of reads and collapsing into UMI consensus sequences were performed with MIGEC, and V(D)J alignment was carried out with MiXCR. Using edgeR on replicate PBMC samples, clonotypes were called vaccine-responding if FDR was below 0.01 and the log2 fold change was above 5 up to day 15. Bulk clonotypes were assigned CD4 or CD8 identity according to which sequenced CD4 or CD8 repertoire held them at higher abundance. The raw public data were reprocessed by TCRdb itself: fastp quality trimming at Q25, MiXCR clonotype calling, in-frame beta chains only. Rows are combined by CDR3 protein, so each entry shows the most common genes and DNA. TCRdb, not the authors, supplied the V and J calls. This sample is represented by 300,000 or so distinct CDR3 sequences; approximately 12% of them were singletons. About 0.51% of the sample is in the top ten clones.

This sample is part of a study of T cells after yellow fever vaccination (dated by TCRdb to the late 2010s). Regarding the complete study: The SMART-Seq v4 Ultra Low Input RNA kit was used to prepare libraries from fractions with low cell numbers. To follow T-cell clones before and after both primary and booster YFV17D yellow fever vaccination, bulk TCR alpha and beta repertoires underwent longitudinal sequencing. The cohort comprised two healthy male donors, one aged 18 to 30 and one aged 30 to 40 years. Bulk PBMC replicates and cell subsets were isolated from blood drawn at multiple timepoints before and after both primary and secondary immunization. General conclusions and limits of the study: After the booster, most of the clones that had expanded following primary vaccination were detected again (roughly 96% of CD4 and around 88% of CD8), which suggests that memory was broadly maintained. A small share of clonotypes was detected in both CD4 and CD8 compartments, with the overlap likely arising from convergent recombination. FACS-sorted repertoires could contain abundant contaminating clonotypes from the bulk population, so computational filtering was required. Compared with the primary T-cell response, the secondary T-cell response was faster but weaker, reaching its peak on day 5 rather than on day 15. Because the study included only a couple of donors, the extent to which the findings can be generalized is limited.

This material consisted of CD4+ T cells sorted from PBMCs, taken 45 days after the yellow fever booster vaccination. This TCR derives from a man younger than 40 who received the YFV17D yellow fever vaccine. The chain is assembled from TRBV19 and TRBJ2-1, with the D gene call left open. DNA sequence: TGTGACAGTAGTAATTACAATGAGCAGTTCTTC. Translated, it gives CDSSNYNEQFF.